This paragraph reports one TCR beta chain. Its antigen is as yet unknown. The J segment lost 2 bases and the V segment lost 5 bases, leaving 7 bases of the junction unmatched. This CDR3 spans 15 amino acids. Germline V gene data show CDR1 as SGHTA and CDR2 as FQGNSA. The sample's time point: after dendritic cell vaccination, including at tumor progression/relapse. Patients had residual fresh-frozen tumor tissue and more than two years of survival data. PBMC were collected before vaccination, two weeks after the third vaccination, and at progression. This entry comes from a study of glioma-infiltrating T cells after dendritic cell vaccination. Turning to the study itself: Monocyte-derived dendritic cells, cultured approximately 7 days with IL-4 and GM-CSF, were pulsed with autologous tumor lysate.

Profiling relied on immunoSEQ multiplex PCR, and the TCRdb table lists in-frame clones only, not all of them. The sample includes around 60,000 clones, roughly 86% seen only once; the top ten take approximately 10%. Study-wide findings and caveats: No direct clonality-survival link was found; a diverse polyclonal response may matter.

The source of this sequence is a human donor with glioblastoma. The chain recombines TRBV7-2 with TRBJ2-7; 9 nucleotides line up with TRBD1. Sequenced here: blood, sampled after dendritic cell vaccination. Here the CDR3 reads CASSNRDRVTYEQYF. The CDR3 DNA sequence: TGTGCCAGCAGCAACCGGGACAGGGTAACCTACGAGCAGTACTTC. The whole variable domain, filled in from reference TRBV7-2 and TRBJ2-7, reads GAGVSQSPSNKVTEKGKDVELRCDPISGHTALYWYRQSLGQGLEFLIYFQGNSAPDKSGLPSDRFSAERTGGSVSTLTIQRTQQEDSAVYLCASSNRDRVTYEQYFGPGTRLTVT.